Detailed here is one T cell receptor (beta chain). The data were taken from a study of T cell responses to AZD1222 COVID-19 vaccine. The CDR3 extends over 13 amino acids. The germline CDR1 and CDR2 sequences are LNHDA and SQIVND (reference sequence). V lost 5 bases to trimming and J lost 8 bases, with 16 bases between them. TCRdb keeps only in-frame clones here, not all; method: immunoSEQ multiplex PCR. The repertoire consists of roughly 70,000 clones, with about four fifths occurring once and the leading ten covering approximately 20%. The receptor comes from an adult in good health. The sequenced sample was peripheral blood, obtained on day 0 of MenACWY control vaccination. The rearrangement uses TRBV19 and TRBJ2-7; no clear D. DNA for the CDR3: TGTGCCAGTAGTTTACCTCCGTCTGAGAAGCAGTACTTC. Translating gives CASSLPPSEKQYF.